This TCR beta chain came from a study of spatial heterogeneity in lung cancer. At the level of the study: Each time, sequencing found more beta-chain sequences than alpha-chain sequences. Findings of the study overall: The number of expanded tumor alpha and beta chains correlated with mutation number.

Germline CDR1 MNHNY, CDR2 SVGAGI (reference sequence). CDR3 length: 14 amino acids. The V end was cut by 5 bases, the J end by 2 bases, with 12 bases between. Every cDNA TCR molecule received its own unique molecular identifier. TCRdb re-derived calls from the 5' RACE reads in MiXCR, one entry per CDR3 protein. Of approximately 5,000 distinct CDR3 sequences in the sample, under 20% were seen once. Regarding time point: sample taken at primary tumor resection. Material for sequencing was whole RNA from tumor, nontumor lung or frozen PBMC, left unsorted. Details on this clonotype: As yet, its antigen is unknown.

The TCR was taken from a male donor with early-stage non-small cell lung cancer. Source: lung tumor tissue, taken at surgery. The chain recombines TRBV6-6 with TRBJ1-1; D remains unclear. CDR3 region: CASSQDGINTEAFF. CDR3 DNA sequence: TGTGCCAGCAGTCAAGACGGCATAAACACTGAAGCTTTCTTT.